This T cell receptor (beta chain) was profiled in a study of T-cell reconstitution after alpha-beta-depleted transplantation in children. For TCRbeta, the library was prepared with unique molecular identifiers. One entry per CDR3 protein results from TCRdb running MiXCR on the PCR reads. The sample holds a few hundred thousand distinct CDR3 sequences, less than 15% seen once. The CDR3 has 11 amino acids. The germline V gene encodes CDR1 ENHRY and CDR2 SYGVKD. The V gene lost 10 bases and the J gene lost 5 bases, with 11 bases spanning the gap. This clonotype was seen more than once but under ten times.

The chain combines TRBV10-3 with TRBJ2-5; D is undetermined. The source material was PBMCs, sampled from the stem cell graft. The receptor was isolated from a human donor who donated a stem cell graft to a child with Fanconi anemia. The CDR3 bases are TGTGCCACGAGAGGCGTGGAGACCCAGTACTTC. Protein: CATRGVETQYF.